The source of this TCR beta chain is a study of blood T cell repertoires in COVID-19. The germline V gene has CDR1 LNHDA and CDR2 SQIVND (reference sequence). This CDR3 is built from 18 residues. V lost 3 bases and J lost 0; bases outside the gene matches: 6. TCRdb's table, derived via immunoSEQ multiplex PCR, lists solely in-frame clones and lacks some. The sample has 200,000 to 250,000 clones; 84% are singletons. This TCR derives from a man in his fifties or sixties with active or convalescent COVID-19. The sample consisted of peripheral blood. The chain links TRBV19 to TRBJ2-6; 9 nucleotides align to TRBD1. In DNA, the CDR3 is TGTGCCAGTAGTATGTTGGGACAGGGTTACTCTGGGGCCAACGTCCTGACTTTC. This sequence encodes CASSMLGQGYSGANVLTF.